This TCR beta chain comes out of a study of OX40 agonist ivuxolimab in advanced cancers. The protocol was immunoSEQ multiplex PCR, while the TCRdb copy is restricted to in-frame clones and leaves out a portion. Of about 120,000 clones listed, over 75% are singletons. The germline CDR1 and CDR2 sequences are SGHNT and YYREEE (reference sequence). The CDR3 extends over 14 amino acids. The V segment lost 5 bases and the J segment 8 bases; nucleotides outside the gene matches: 6. The sequencing used CD4+ or CD8+ T cells sorted from blood, collected in a trial of the OX40 agonist ivuxolimab. The V call is TRBV5-4, the J call TRBJ2-1; 11 bases match TRBD2. The sequence derives from an adult with an advanced solid tumor such as melanoma, head and neck, liver or kidney cancer. The CDR3 spells CASRHSGGAYEQFF. In DNA form, the CDR3 reads TGTGCCAGCAGACATAGCGGGGGGGCCTATGAGCAGTTCTTC.